This passage covers 14 T cell receptor beta chains from one sample sequenced in a study of identical twins. TCRdb re-derived calls from the 5' RACE reads in MiXCR, one entry per CDR3 protein. The repertoire holds around 960,000 distinct CDR3 sequences, 12% seen once, with about 1.5% in the top ten. These same records also appear under a second study, on yellow fever vaccine responses in identical twins.

The sample was PBMCs. These receptors were collected from a woman between 18 and 30 years old in good health.

The rearrangement uses TRBV6-4 and TRBJ2-1, with D tentatively TRBD1 or TRBD2 (5 bases each). The CDR3 is 16 residues long. V shed 3 bases and J shed 1 base, with 13 bases lying between them. Germline V lookup: CDR1 MRHNA, CDR2 SNTAGT. The CDR3 spells CASSERGTLSYNEQFF. In nucleotides, the CDR3 is TGTGCCAGCAGTGAGAGGGGAACTCTGTCCTACAATGAGCAGTTCTTC.

The table lists this clonotype with a few counts. The chain couples TRBV5-1 to TRBJ1-1; possibly TRBD1 for D (5 bases). This CDR3 has 15 amino acids. Germline assignment: CDR1 SGHRS and CDR2 YFSETQ. V lost 0 bases to trimming and J lost 4 bases, with 13 bases between them. CDR3 nucleotide sequence: TGCGCCAGCAGCTTGGCAGGGCCGGGGGGCACTGAAGCTTTCTTT. Translation gives CASSLAGPGGTEAFF.

The chain joins TRBV4-2 to TRBJ2-7; either TRBD1 or TRBD2 may fit D (5 bases each). This CDR3 has 16 residues. Germline loops: CDR1 LGHNA, CDR2 YNFKEQ. Trimming left V 0 bases short and J 4 bases short, with 16 bases between. The CDR3 sequence: CASSQEGTTVPYEQYF. The CDR3 DNA follows: TGTGCCAGCAGCCAAGAGGGGACCACTGTTCCTTACGAGCAGTACTTC.

This clonotype was observed a handful of times. CDR3 DNA: TGTGCCAGCCCTGGGGGAGGCACCATATATTTT. Its translation: CASPGGGTIYF. This sequence joins TRBV28 and TRBJ1-3, with a tentative D call TRBD1 (5 bases). The ends were cut back, 8 bases at V and 9 bases at J, with 11 bases in the middle. CDR1 is MDHEN and CDR2 is SYDVKM in the germline V gene. The CDR3 contains 11 residues.

This clonotype has more than one count but fewer than ten. This sequence joins TRBV27 and TRBJ1-1; 7 bases line up with TRBD1. Trimming cost V 5 bases and J 7 bases; bases outside gene matches: 7. The length of the CDR3 is 13 residues. Germline V gene lookup returns CDR1 MNHEY and CDR2 SMNVEV (reference sequence). In nucleotides, the CDR3 is TGTGCCAGCAGTACTCCGACAGGGCTTGAAGCTTTCTTT. Amino acid sequence: CASSTPTGLEAFF.

This clonotype was seen more than once but under ten times. The chain uses TRBV7-9 and TRBJ1-2; 7 bases line up with TRBD1. Germline lookup yields CDR1 SEHNR and CDR2 FQNEAQ (reference sequence). CDR3 size: 16 residues. The trim removed 5 bases at V and 3 bases at J, leaving 12 bases unmatched. CDR3 DNA sequence: TGTGCCAGCAGCCCCTTACAGGGGCTCTCTGACTATGGCTACACCTTC. Translating gives CASSPLQGLSDYGYTF. The variable domain in full, with the rest retrieved from reference TRBV7-9 and TRBJ1-2, is DTGVSQNPRHKITKRGQNVTFRCDPISEHNRLYWYRQTLGQGPEFLTYFQNEAQLEKSRLLSDRFSAERPKGSFSTLEIQRTEQGDSAMYLCASSPLQGLSDYGYTFGSGTRLTVV.

This clonotype was counted only a few times. V gene TRBV12-3 or TRBV12-4 combines with J gene TRBJ2-3; TRBD1 matches 7 bases. The trim removed 6 bases at V and 7 bases at J, leaving 13 bases unmatched. CDR3 length: 15 amino acids. The CDR3 DNA reads as TGTGCCAGCAGGCCCCAGGGACAGCCAGGGAATACGCAGTATTTT. It encodes CASRPQGQPGNTQYF.

Many counts were recorded for this clonotype. The rearrangement uses TRBV20-1 and TRBJ2-3; D is possibly TRBD1 or TRBD2 (5 bases each). The germline gives CDR1 DFQATT, CDR2 SNEGSKA (reference sequence). Trimming stripped 6 bases from V and 8 bases from J, with 21 bases between. The CDR3 totals 14 residues. CDR3 loop: CSAKLEGPRVTQYF. CDR3 in DNA: TGCAGTGCCAAACTAGAGGGACCCAGGGTTACGCAGTATTTT.

This clonotype has more than one count but fewer than ten. The V and J genes are TRBV5-4 and TRBJ2-7; D perhaps matches TRBD2 (6 bases). Deletions cut 3 bases from V and 8 bases from J, with 15 bases between. Germline values: CDR1 SGHNT, CDR2 YYREEE (reference sequence). The CDR3 contains 13 residues. As DNA, the CDR3 is TGTGCCAGCAGCTGGGACTCCATAAGTAAGCAGTACTTC. It is translated as CASSWDSISKQYF.

This clonotype appeared a few times. V is TRBV4-1 and J is TRBJ2-1; TRBD2 matches 9 bases. The CDR3 runs 14 residues. Per germline, CDR1 MGHRA and CDR2 YSYEKL. The V and J ends lost 2 bases and 16 bases, in that order; junction bases with no gene match: 12. The CDR3 sequence: CASSQTLTGTSIFF. DNA for the CDR3: TGCGCCAGCAGCCAAACGCTGACCGGGACTAGCATTTTCTTC.

V and J are TRBV3-1 and TRBJ2-1, with 7 bases lining up with TRBD2. Germline V gene sequence: CDR1 LGHDT, CDR2 YNNKEL (reference sequence). With 5 bases clipped from V and 3 bases from J, the junction kept 4 bases outside the gene matches. The CDR3 runs to 14 residues. Here the CDR3 DNA reads TGTGCCAGCAGCTGGACTAGTCTCTACAATGAGCAGTTCTTC. As protein: CASSWTSLYNEQFF.

This clonotype was detected ten times or more. V is TRBV29-1 and J is TRBJ1-5, with 8 bases fitting TRBD1. Per germline, CDR1 SQVTM and CDR2 ANQGSEA. The CDR3 runs 12 residues. The V and J ends lost 7 bases and 6 bases, in that order; junction bases with no gene match: 5. CDR3 residues: CSAGTGGQPQHF. Written as DNA, the CDR3 is TGCAGCGCAGGGACAGGAGGTCAGCCCCAGCATTTT.

This clonotype showed up many times. The chain couples TRBV12-3 or TRBV12-4 to TRBJ1-2, with D tentatively TRBD1 (5 bases). Between the trimmed V and J ends, which lost 2 bases and 0 bases, there was a span of 13 bases. This CDR3 region has 16 residues. The CDR3, as DNA: TGTGCCAGCAGTTTATCTTCTGGGGCCCCTAACTATGGCTACACCTTC. This translates into CASSLSSGAPNYGYTF.

This chain connects TRBV4-1 to TRBJ2-2; TRBD2 matches 13 bases. V gave up 3 bases and J gave up 6 bases; unmatched junction bases: 7. Per germline, CDR1 MGHRA and CDR2 YSYEKL. CDR3 length equals 17 residues. CDR3 DNA sequence: TGCGCCAGCAGCCACGAATTACTAGCGGGGGGGCCCGGGGAGCTGTTTTTT. Encoded protein: CASSHELLAGGPGELFF.